The rows below give T cell receptor beta chains drawn from one sample of a study of blood T cell repertoires in COVID-19. Clones were read by immunoSEQ multiplex PCR, and TCRdb kept only the in-frame ones, dropping some. The data hold approximately 150,000 clones, with about 83% observed a single time. The sample consisted of PBMCs or T cells enriched from blood (not recorded which). The receptors originated from a woman aged 50 to 60 with acute COVID-19. CDR3s include the opening cysteine and the closing phenylalanine or tryptophan. D genes are given only for firm matches. Clone size is stated in some rows and not others, as once, few, many or a class when expanded.

v_gene,abundance,d_gene,j_gene,CDR3nt,CDR3aa
TRBV19,-,TRBD2,TRBJ2-6,TGTGCCAGTAGTATAGGGACTAGTGTAGCTGGGGCCAACGTCCTGACTTTC,CASSIGTSVAGANVLTF
TRBV5-1,once,-,TRBJ1-2,TGCGCCAGCAGCTTAGGACAGCAGCGAGATGGCTACACCTTC,CASSLGQQRDGYTF
TRBV9,-,-,TRBJ2-7,TGTGCCAGCAGCGTAGTCCCGGGCTACGAGCAGTACTTC,CASSVVPGYEQYF
TRBV3-1/TRBV3-2,few,TRBD2,TRBJ2-3,TGTGCCAGCAGCCGGACTAGCCCAGATACGCAGTATTTT,CASSRTSPDTQYF
TRBV5-1,-,-,TRBJ2-5,TGCGCCAGCAGCTTGAATAGCGGTGTAGAGACCCAGTACTTC,CASSLNSGVETQYF
TRBV3-1/TRBV3-2,-,TRBD2,TRBJ2-3,TGTGCCAGCAGCCAAGCGGGACTAGCGGGGTCTAGCACAGATACGCAGTATTTT,CASSQAGLAGSSTDTQYF
TRBV12-3/TRBV12-4,-,-,TRBJ2-7,TGTGCCAGCAGCTTTTCAGTATCCGAGCAGTACTTC,CASSFSVSEQYF
TRBV2,-,-,TRBJ2-5,TGTGCCAGCAGTGAAGCGAGCGGAGGGCTCCAAGAGACCCAGTACTTC,CASSEASGGLQETQYF
TRBV7-7,-,-,TRBJ1-5,TGTGCCAGCAGTACCGGGGTAGATAGCAATCAGCCCCAGCATTTT,CASSTGVDSNQPQHF
TRBV7-8,-,TRBD1,TRBJ1-1,TGTGCCAGCAGCTCAACGGGACAGGTAATCAAGTTGGACACTGAAGCTTTCTTT,CASSSTGQVIKLDTEAFF
TRBV2,-,-,TRBJ2-2,TGTGCCAGCAGACGCAGGGGCACCGGGGAGCTGTTTTTT,CASRRRGTGELFF
TRBV24-1,once,TRBD1,TRBJ2-2,TGTGCCACCAGTGATCGACAGGGGTACGGCGGGGAGCTGTTTTTT,CATSDRQGYGGELFF
TRBV3-1/TRBV3-2,-,-,TRBJ2-1,TGTGCCAGCACCTCCCCCTTCGGAGCGGCTAGCTCCTACAATGAGCAGTTCTTC,CASTSPFGAASSYNEQFF
TRBV10-2,once,-,TRBJ1-6,TGCGCCAGCGGCCCGAGGTCGGAGGATTCACCCCTCCACTTT,CASGPRSEDSPLHF
TRBV2,-,TRBD2,TRBJ2-3,TGTGCCAGCCGATCGGGAGGGAAAGATACGCAGTATTTT,CASRSGGKDTQYF
TRBV19,-,-,TRBJ2-2,TGTGCCAGTAGCCGTACCGGGGAGCTGTTTTTT,CASSRTGELFF
TRBV9,-,-,TRBJ2-7,TGTGCCAGCAGCCCTTCGACTAGTTACGAGCAGTACTTC,CASSPSTSYEQYF